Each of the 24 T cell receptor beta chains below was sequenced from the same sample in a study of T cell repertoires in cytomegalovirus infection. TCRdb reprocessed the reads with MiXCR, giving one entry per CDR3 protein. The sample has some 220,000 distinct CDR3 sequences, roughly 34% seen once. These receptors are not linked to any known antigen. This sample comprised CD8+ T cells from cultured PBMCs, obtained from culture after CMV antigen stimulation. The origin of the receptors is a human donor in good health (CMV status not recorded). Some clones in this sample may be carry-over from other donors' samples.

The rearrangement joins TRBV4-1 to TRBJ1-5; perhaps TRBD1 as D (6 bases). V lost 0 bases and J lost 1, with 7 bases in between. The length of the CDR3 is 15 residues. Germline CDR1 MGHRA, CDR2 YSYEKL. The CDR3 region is CASSQEDRSNQPQHF. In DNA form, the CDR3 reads TGCGCCAGCAGCCAAGAAGACAGGAGCAATCAGCCCCAGCATTTT.

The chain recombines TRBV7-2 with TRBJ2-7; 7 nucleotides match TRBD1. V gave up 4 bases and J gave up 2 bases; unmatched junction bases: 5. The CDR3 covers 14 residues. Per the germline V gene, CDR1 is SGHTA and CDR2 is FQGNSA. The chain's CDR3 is CASSYDRDPYEQYF. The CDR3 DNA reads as TGTGCCAGCAGCTACGACAGGGACCCCTACGAGCAGTACTTC.

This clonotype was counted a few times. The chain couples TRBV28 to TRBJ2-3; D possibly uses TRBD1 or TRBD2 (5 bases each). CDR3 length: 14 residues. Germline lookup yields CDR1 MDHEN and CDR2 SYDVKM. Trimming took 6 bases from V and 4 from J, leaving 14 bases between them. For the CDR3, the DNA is TGTGCCAGCAGGGGGTGGGGGTGGGCAGATACGCAGTATTTT. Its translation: CASRGWGWADTQYF.

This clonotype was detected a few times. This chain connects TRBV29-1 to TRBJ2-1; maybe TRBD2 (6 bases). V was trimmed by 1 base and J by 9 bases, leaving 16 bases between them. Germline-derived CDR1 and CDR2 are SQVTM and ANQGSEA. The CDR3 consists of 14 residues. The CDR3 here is CSVEGEADWGEQFF. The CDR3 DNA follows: TGCAGCGTTGAAGGGGAGGCGGACTGGGGTGAGCAGTTCTTC.

The CDR3 sequence is CASSLWGRGHVEAFF. The CDR3 DNA is TGTGCCAGCAGCTTATGGGGCAGGGGGCATGTCGAAGCTTTCTTT. The chain uses TRBV11-2 and TRBJ1-1; 8 positions match TRBD1. The germline CDR1 and CDR2 sequences are SGHAT and FQNNGV. V shed 2 bases and J 8 bases; nucleotides not matched to a gene: 10. The CDR3 extends over 15 amino acids.

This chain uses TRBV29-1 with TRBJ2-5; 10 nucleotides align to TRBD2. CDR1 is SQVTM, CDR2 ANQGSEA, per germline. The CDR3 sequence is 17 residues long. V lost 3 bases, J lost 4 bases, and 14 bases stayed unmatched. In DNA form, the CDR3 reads TGCAGCGTTGATGGTTTCCTAGCGGGGGCACCGGGAGAGACCCAGTACTTC. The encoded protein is CSVDGFLAGAPGETQYF. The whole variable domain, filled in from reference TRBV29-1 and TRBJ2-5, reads SAVISQKPSRDICQRGTSLTIQCQVDSQVTMMFWYRQQPGQSLTLIATANQGSEATYESGFVIDKFPISRPNLTFSTLTVSNMSPEDSSIYLCSVDGFLAGAPGETQYFGPGTRLLVL.

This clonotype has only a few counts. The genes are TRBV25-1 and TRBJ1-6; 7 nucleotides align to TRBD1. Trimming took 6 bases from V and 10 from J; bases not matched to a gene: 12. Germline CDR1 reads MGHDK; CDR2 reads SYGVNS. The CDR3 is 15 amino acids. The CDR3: CASRTSGTVISPLHF. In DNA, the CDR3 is TGTGCCAGCAGGACCTCCGGGACAGTTATCTCACCCCTCCACTTT.

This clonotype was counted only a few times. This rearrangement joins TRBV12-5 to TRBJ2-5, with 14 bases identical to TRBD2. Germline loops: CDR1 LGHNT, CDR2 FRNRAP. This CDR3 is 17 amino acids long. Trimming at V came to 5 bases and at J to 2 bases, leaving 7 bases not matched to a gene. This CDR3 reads CASGQVTSGGDQETQYF. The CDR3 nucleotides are TGTGCTAGTGGTCAAGTGACTAGCGGGGGGGATCAAGAGACCCAGTACTTC.

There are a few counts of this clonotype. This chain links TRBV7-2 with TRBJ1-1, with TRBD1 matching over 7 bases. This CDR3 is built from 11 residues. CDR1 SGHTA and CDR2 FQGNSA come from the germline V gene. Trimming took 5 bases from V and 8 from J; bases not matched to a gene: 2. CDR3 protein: CASSPDREAFF. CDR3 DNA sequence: TGTGCCAGCAGCCCGGACAGGGAAGCTTTCTTT.

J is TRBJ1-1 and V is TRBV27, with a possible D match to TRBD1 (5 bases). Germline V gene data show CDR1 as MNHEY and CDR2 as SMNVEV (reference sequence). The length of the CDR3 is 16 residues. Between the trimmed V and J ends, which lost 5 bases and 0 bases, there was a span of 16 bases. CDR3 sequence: CASSPSVGEVNTEAFF. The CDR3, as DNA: TGTGCCAGCAGTCCATCGGTAGGGGAAGTGAACACTGAAGCTTTCTTT.

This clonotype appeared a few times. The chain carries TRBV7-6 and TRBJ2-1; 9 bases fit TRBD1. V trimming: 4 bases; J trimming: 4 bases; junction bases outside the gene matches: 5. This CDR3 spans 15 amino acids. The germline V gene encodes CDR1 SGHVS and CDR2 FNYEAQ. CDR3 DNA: TGTGCCAGCAGCTCCCCGGGACAGGGATACAATGAGCAGTTCTTC. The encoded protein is CASSSPGQGYNEQFF.

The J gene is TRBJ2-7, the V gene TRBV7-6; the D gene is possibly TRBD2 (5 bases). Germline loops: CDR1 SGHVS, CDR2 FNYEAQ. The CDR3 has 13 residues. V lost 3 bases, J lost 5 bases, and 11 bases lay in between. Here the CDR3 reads CASSFGDYHEQYF. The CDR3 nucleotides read TGTGCCAGCAGCTTCGGGGATTACCACGAGCAGTACTTC.

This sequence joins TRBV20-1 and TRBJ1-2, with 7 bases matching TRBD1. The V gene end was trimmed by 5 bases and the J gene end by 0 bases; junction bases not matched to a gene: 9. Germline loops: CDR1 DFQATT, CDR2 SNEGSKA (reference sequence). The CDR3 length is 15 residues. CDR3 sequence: CSALPTGQANYGYTF. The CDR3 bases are TGCAGTGCTCTTCCGACAGGACAGGCTAACTATGGCTACACCTTC.

The CDR3 DNA is TGTGCCAGCAGCGATCCTCTAGGGGGGTCCTACAATGAGCAGTTCTTC. This gives the protein CASSDPLGGSYNEQFF. The V call is TRBV3-1, the J call TRBJ2-1; D tentatively fits TRBD1 or TRBD2 (6 bases each). V lost 5 bases and J lost 1, with 15 bases in between. CDR1 LGHDT and CDR2 YNNKEL come from the germline V gene (reference sequence). The length of the CDR3 is 16 residues.

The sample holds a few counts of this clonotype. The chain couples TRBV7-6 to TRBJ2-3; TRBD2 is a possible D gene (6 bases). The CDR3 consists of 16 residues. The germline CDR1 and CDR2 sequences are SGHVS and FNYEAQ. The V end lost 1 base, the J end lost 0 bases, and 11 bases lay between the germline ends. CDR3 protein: CASSLGWEASTDTQYF. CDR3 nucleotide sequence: TGTGCCAGCAGCTTAGGATGGGAGGCTAGCACAGATACGCAGTATTTT.

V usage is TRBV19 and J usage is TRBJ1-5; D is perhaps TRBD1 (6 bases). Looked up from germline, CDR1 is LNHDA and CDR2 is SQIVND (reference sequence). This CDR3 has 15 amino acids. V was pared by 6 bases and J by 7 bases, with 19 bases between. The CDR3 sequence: CASSPGHAAAQPQHF. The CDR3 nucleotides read TGTGCCAGTAGCCCGGGACACGCCGCCGCCCAGCCCCAGCATTTT.

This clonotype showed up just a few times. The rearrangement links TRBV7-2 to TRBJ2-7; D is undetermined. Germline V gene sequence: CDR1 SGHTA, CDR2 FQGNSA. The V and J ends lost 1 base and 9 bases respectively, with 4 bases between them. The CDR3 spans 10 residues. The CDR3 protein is CASSLEVQYF. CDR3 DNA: TGTGCCAGCAGCTTAGAGGTGCAGTACTTC.

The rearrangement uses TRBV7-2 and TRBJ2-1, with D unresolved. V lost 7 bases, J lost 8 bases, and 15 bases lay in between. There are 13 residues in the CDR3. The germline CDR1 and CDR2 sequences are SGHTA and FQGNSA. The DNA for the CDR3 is TGTGCCAGCATACAATACGAAAGGCATGAGCAGTTCTTC. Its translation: CASIQYERHEQFF. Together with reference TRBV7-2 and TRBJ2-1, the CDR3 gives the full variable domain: GAGVSQSPSNKVTEKGKDVELRCDPISGHTALYWYRQSLGQGLEFLIYFQGNSAPDKSGLPSDRFSAERTGGSVSTLTIQRTQQEDSAVYLCASIQYERHEQFFGPGTRLTVL.

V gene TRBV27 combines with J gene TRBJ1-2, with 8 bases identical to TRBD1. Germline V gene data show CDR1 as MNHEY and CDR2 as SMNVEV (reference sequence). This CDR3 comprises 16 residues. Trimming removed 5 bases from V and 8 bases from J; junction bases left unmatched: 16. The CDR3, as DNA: TGTGCCAGCAGTCCATTTCAGGGGGCCGGCTTTTGGGGCTACACCTTC. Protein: CASSPFQGAGFWGYTF.

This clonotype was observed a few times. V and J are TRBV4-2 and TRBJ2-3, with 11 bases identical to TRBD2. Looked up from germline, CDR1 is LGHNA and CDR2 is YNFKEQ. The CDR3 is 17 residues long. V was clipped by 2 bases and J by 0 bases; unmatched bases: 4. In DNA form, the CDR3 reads TGTGCCAGCAGCCAAACGGGACTAGCGGTTAGCACAGATACGCAGTATTTT. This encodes CASSQTGLAVSTDTQYF.

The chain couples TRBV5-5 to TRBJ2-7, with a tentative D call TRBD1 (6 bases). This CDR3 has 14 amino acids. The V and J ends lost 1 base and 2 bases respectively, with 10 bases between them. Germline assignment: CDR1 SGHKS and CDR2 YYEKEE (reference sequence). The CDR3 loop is CASSLNRVPYEQYF. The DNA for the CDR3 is TGTGCCAGCAGCTTGAACAGGGTCCCCTACGAGCAGTACTTC.

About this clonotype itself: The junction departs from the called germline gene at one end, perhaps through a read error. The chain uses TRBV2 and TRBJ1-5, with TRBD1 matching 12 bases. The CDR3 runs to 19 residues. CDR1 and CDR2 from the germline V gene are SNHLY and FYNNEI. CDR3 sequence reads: CAGSTGDRGLVLGKQPQHF. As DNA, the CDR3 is TGTGCCGGCAGTACAGGGGACAGGGGGCTGGTATTGGGCAAGCAGCCCCAGCATTTT.

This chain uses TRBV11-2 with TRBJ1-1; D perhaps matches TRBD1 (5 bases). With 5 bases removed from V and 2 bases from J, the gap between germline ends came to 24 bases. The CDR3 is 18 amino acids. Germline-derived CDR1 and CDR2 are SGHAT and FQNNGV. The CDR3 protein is CASSPSWRGSNLNTEAFF. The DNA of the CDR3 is TGTGCCAGCAGCCCTAGTTGGCGGGGGTCAAACCTCAACACTGAAGCTTTCTTT.

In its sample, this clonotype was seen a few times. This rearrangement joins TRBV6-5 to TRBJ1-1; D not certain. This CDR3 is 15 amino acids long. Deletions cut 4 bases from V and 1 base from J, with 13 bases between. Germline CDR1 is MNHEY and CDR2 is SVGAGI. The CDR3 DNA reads TGTGCCAGCAGTTCCCCGACGGAGGCGAACACTGAAGCTTTCTTT. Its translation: CASSSPTEANTEAFF.